This T cell receptor (beta chain) was sequenced during a study of T cell repertoires in cytomegalovirus infection. On the study more broadly: Public signatures in TCR beta pointed to CMV infection and matching HLA type.

The study's findings and limits: There were HLA-C-restricted CMV-specific TCR beta clonotypes dominating the ex vivo response. Public TCR beta family frequency separated CMV-and-HLA carriers, including in an independent cohort.

TCRdb passed the reads through MiXCR, listing each CDR3 protein once. The sample yields under 150,000 distinct CDR3 sequences, 7% to 9.5% seen once. This clonotype came up many times. What it binds is unknown. Sequencing was carried out using PBMCs. The clonotype comes from a human donor in good health (CMV status not recorded). Some clones in this sample may be carry-over from other donors' samples.

The CDR3 here is CASSPGQGQPQHF. As DNA, the CDR3 is TGTGCCAGCAGCCCGGGACAGGGACAGCCCCAGCATTTT. V and J are TRBV5-6 and TRBJ1-5; 9 bases map to TRBD1. Germline V gene sequence: CDR1 SGHDT, CDR2 YYEEEE. V lost 4 bases, J lost 7 bases, and 3 bases stayed unmatched. The CDR3 length is 13 residues.